This T cell receptor beta chain was identified during a study of STAT3 mutations in large granular lymphocyte leukemia. In the study overall: Canonical activating STAT3 mutations were detected in roughly half of the longitudinally sequenced T-LGLL patients. Over half of T-LGLL patients had one or more immunosuppressive regimens.

The CDR3 extends over 13 amino acids. The V and J ends lost 1 base and 7 bases respectively, with 8 bases between them. Germline-derived CDR1 and CDR2 are PRHDT and FYEKMQ (reference sequence). Concerning this clone itself: What it binds is unknown.

The data were produced by immunoSEQ multiplex PCR, yet TCRdb's version contains in-frame clones alone and is incomplete. The repertoire has over a thousand clones, less than 40% of them found once; the top ten carry about a third. Findings and caveats of the study: No sample exists from the first appearance of each clone. At least one immunodominant TCR beta clonotype appeared in every T-cell large granular lymphocyte leukemia patient.

The sample was PBMCs. The TCR comes from a human donor with T large granular lymphocyte leukemia. Some clones in this sample may be carry-over from other donors' samples. The chain carries TRBV13 and TRBJ1-5; D may be TRBD1 (5 bases). The CDR3 region is CASSLEGRQPQHF. In DNA, the CDR3 is TGTGCCAGCAGCTTAGAGGGGCGGCAGCCCCAGCATTTT.